The 3 T cell receptor beta chains below were found in one sample sequenced in a study of naive and memory T cell subsets. Both TRBC1 and TRBC2 were covered by a beta constant-region primer of two equimolar oligonucleotides. TCRdb recomputed calls from the UMI-ligation and nested PCR reads with MiXCR, one row per CDR3 protein. The repertoire holds over 75,000 distinct CDR3 sequences, with roughly 14% as singletons. The sequenced sample was central memory CD4+ T cells from blood. The receptors come from a human donor in good health.

The sample holds a few counts of this clonotype. This sequence joins TRBV4-2 and TRBJ1-5, with D possibly being TRBD1 (5 bases). The CDR3 loop spans 18 amino acids. V was shortened by 1 base and J by 6 bases, with 22 bases between the two germline ends. The germline V gene has CDR1 LGHNA and CDR2 YNFKEQ. CDR3 sequence: CASSQAGVQASRSQPQHF. As DNA, the CDR3 is TGTGCCAGCAGCCAAGCGGGGGTACAGGCGAGTAGGAGTCAGCCCCAGCATTTT.

This clonotype was seen more than once but under ten times. CDR3 residues: CASSLRASANTGELFF. The CDR3 DNA is TGTGCCAGCAGCTTAAGGGCTAGCGCGAACACCGGGGAGCTGTTTTTT. The chain employs TRBV7-8 and TRBJ2-2, with D tentatively TRBD2 (6 bases). The V gene lost 2 bases and the J gene lost 0 bases, with 10 bases spanning the gap. Germline CDR1 reads SGHVS; CDR2 reads FQNEAQ. The CDR3 runs to 16 residues.

In this sample, this clonotype turned up many times. The chain is built from TRBV14 and TRBJ2-1; D might be TRBD2 (5 bases). Between the trimmed V and J ends, which lost 1 base and 7 bases, there was a span of 17 bases. CDR1 and CDR2 from the germline V gene are SGHDN and FVKESK. The CDR3 runs 16 residues. CDR3 sequence reads: CASSQVIDVTGNEQFF. CDR3 nucleotides: TGTGCCAGCAGCCAAGTGATCGACGTTACGGGGAATGAGCAGTTCTTC.